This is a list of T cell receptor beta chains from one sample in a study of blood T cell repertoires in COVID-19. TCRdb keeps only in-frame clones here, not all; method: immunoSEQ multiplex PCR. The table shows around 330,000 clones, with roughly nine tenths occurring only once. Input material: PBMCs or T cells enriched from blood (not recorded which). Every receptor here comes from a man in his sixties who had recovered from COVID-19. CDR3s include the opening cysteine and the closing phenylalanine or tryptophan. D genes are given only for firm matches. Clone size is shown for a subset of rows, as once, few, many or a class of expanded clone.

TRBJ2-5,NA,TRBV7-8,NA,CASSLAWAGSQYF,TGTGCCAGCAGCTTAGCTTGGGCGGGGTCCCAGTACTTC
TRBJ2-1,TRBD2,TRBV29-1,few,CSVVIAGLLGEQFF,TGCAGCGTTGTAATAGCGGGGCTTCTCGGGGAGCAGTTCTTC
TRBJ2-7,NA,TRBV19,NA,CASSITGISYEQYF,TGTGCCAGTAGTATAACAGGGATTTCCTACGAGCAGTACTTC
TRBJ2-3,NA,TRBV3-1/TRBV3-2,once,CASSQDYDLQATQYF,TGTGCCAGCAGCCAAGATTATGATCTGCAAGCTACGCAGTATTTT
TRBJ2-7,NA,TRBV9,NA,CASSVYPGLLRDEQYF,TGTGCCAGCAGCGTATACCCAGGGCTTCTTAGGGACGAGCAGTACTTC
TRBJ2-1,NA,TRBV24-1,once,CATLRAGEQFF,TGTGCCACCCTACGGGCGGGTGAGCAGTTCTTC
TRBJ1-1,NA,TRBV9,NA,CASSVAGAGDMNTEAFF,TGTGCCAGCAGCGTAGCGGGAGCGGGGGACATGAACACTGAAGCTTTCTTT
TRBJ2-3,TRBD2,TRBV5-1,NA,CASSLGLAGSVDTQYF,TGCGCCAGCAGCTTGGGACTAGCGGGATCAGTGGATACGCAGTATTTT
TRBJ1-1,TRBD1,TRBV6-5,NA,CASSHRGLRTEAFF,TGTGCCAGCAGCCACAGGGGGCTACGCACTGAAGCTTTCTTT
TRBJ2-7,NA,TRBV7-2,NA,CASSLDNASYEQYF,TGTGCCAGCAGCTTGGACAACGCCTCCTACGAGCAGTACTTC
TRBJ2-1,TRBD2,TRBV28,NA,CASSDWTSGRLYEQFF,TGTGCCAGCAGTGATTGGACTAGCGGGAGGCTCTATGAGCAGTTCTTC
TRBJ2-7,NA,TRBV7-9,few,CASSDRYEQYF,TGTGCCAGCAGCGACAGGTACGAGCAGTACTTC
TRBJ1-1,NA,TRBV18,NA,CASSPPGGTGTEAFF,TGTGCCAGCTCACCACCGGGGGGTACGGGAACTGAAGCTTTCTTT
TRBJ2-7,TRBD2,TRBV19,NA,CASSIGLAGNYEQYF,TGTGCCAGTAGTATTGGGCTAGCGGGCAACTACGAGCAGTACTTC
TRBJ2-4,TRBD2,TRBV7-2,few,CASSPLPSGSQNIQYF,TGTGCCAGCAGCCCCCTCCCGAGCGGGAGCCAAAACATTCAGTACTTC
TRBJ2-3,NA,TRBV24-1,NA,CATSTATNNHREQYF,TGTGCCACCAGCACCGCGACAAATAACCACAGGGAGCAGTATTTT